A single sample gave rise to the 20 T cell receptor beta chains below, sequenced in a study of T cells in Graves' hyperthyroidism and ophthalmopathy. From RNA transcripts, TCR beta CDR3 regions were amplified. Using the HTBI primer set, a first-round RT-PCR was run on the TCR CDR3. TCRdb analysed the multiplex PCR reads with MiXCR anew, one entry per CDR3 protein. The repertoire holds some 740,000 distinct CDR3 sequences, with about 15% as singletons. The sequenced sample consisted of blood. The receptors come from a woman aged 18-35 years with Graves' hyperthyroidism.

The V gene is TRBV4-1, the J gene TRBJ2-7, with 7 bases aligning to TRBD1. The V segment lost 0 bases and the J segment 2 bases; nucleotides outside the gene matches: 7. From germline, CDR1 is MGHRA and CDR2 YSYEKL. This CDR3 comprises 16 residues. CDR3: CASSQERGQLPYEQYF. CDR3 nucleotides: TGCGCCAGCAGCCAAGAAAGGGGACAGTTACCCTACGAGCAGTACTTC.

This clonotype has a count of ten or more. This chain joins TRBV7-9 and TRBJ2-7; 8 bases are shared with TRBD1. Germline loops: CDR1 SEHNR, CDR2 FQNEAQ (reference sequence). The V segment lost 4 bases and the J segment 5 bases; nucleotides outside the gene matches: 7. This CDR3 contains 14 residues. The DNA for the CDR3 is TGTGCCAGCAGCTCCCAGGGGGCGTGGGACGAGCAGTACTTC. Residues: CASSSQGAWDEQYF.

This clonotype was seen ten or more times. V is TRBV6-5 and J is TRBJ2-7, with D maybe TRBD1 (6 bases). V lost 0 bases, J lost 3 bases, and 12 bases lay in between. Germline V gives CDR1 MNHEY, CDR2 SVGAGI. The length of the CDR3 is 15 residues. CDR3 region: CASSYSRTANYEQYF. The CDR3 DNA reads TGTGCCAGCAGTTACTCCAGGACAGCCAACTACGAGCAGTACTTC.

This clonotype has a count of ten or more. The genes are TRBV6-1 and TRBJ1-3, with D unresolved. Per the germline V gene, CDR1 is MNHNS and CDR2 is SASEGT. This CDR3 has 11 amino acids. With 7 bases removed from V and 4 bases from J, the gap between germline ends came to 5 bases. The CDR3 nucleotides read TGTGCCAGCACGGGAGGAAACACCATATATTTT. Translating it yields CASTGGNTIYF.

This clonotype has a handful of counts. The V gene is TRBV7-2, the J gene TRBJ1-3; TRBD1 might be the D (5 bases). This CDR3 spans 14 amino acids. Trimming pared 6 bases from V and 0 bases from J, leaving 9 bases between. Germline loops: CDR1 SGHTA, CDR2 FQGNSA. The CDR3 sequence: CASRPGSSGNTIYF. Written as DNA, the CDR3 is TGTGCCAGCAGGCCAGGGAGCTCTGGAAACACCATATATTTT.

This chain connects TRBV29-1 to TRBJ2-1; D gene uncertain. The CDR3 has 15 residues. CDR1 and CDR2 from the germline V gene are SQVTM and ANQGSEA. Trimming shortened V by 4 bases and J by 5 bases, and 18 bases separated the two germline ends. The chain's CDR3 is CSVGWARRPNNEQFF. CDR3 in DNA: TGCAGCGTTGGTTGGGCCCGCCGACCCAACAATGAGCAGTTCTTC.

This clonotype came up a few times. The chain carries TRBV28 and TRBJ1-1; D gene unclear. Germline V gene data show CDR1 as MDHEN and CDR2 as SYDVKM. The CDR3 extends over 13 amino acids. The germline V and J ends were trimmed by 7 bases and 4 bases, with 13 bases remaining between them. CDR3 amino acids: CASTIGVGTEAFF. The CDR3 DNA reads as TGTGCCAGCACCATCGGGGTGGGCACTGAAGCTTTCTTT.

This clonotype was seen repeatedly, ten times or more. The rearrangement uses TRBV13 and TRBJ1-4, with 7 bases fitting TRBD1. The CDR3 has 16 amino acids. Germline CDR1 PRHDT, CDR2 FYEKMQ (reference sequence). V shed 3 bases and J 7 bases; nucleotides not matched to a gene: 11. CDR3 in amino acids: CASSLAAGTDLEKLFF. In DNA, the CDR3 is TGTGCCAGCAGCTTGGCCGCGGGGACAGACCTTGAAAAACTGTTTTTT.

About this clonotype: This may stem from a read error, because a much larger clone lies one nucleotide away. The conserved phenylalanine or tryptophan normally closing the CDR3 is absent here, so this likely arose from a read error. The chain links TRBV30 to TRBJ2-3; D tentatively reads TRBD1 or TRBD2 (5 bases each). Germline V gene sequence: CDR1 GTSNPN, CDR2 SVGIG (reference sequence). V was pared by 3 bases and J by 3 bases, with 13 bases between. CDR3 size: 14 residues. Here the CDR3 reads CAWSRDPGTDTQYL. The CDR3 nucleotides read TGTGCCTGGAGCCGGGACCCCGGTACAGATACGCAGTATCTT.

The chain combines TRBV18 with TRBJ1-4; no definite D call. Germline-derived CDR1 and CDR2 are KGHSH and LQKENI. V was cut by 4 bases and J by 5 bases, with 11 bases left in between. The CDR3 covers 14 residues. In DNA, the CDR3 is TGTGCCAGCTCACTGGCCCCCAGGAATGAAAAACTGTTTTTT. The encoded protein is CASSLAPRNEKLFF.

This clonotype was seen at least ten times. The CDR3 loop is CASSTTRLAGPNEQFF. The CDR3 bases are TGTGCCAGCAGCACCACCAGACTAGCGGGACCCAATGAGCAGTTCTTC. The chain combines TRBV7-2 with TRBJ2-1, with TRBD2 identical over 11 bases. Germline-derived CDR1 and CDR2 are SGHTA and FQGNSA. The CDR3 runs to 16 residues. J lost 6 bases, V lost 5 bases, and 9 bases had no gene match. The full variable domain, its missing parts supplied by reference TRBV7-2 and TRBJ2-1, is GAGVSQSPSNKVTEKGKDVELRCDPISGHTALYWYRQSLGQGLEFLIYFQGNSAPDKSGLPSDRFSAERTGGSVSTLTIQRTQQEDSAVYLCASSTTRLAGPNEQFFGPGTRLTVL.

This clonotype was recorded many times. The chain links TRBV2 to TRBJ2-7; TRBD2 matches at 12 bases. CDR3 length: 12 amino acids. Germline V lookup: CDR1 SNHLY, CDR2 FYNNEI. The CDR3 DNA sequence: TGTGGGACTAGCGGGGAATCCTACGAGCAGTACTTC. It is translated as CGTSGESYEQYF.

This clonotype was observed many times. The chain has TRBV2 and TRBJ2-5; D is perhaps TRBD2 (5 bases). Per the germline V gene, CDR1 is SNHLY and CDR2 is FYNNEI. V lost 8 bases to trimming and J lost 2 bases, with 12 bases between them. The length of the CDR3 is 13 residues. This chain's CDR3 is CASHSVRQETQYF. DNA for the CDR3: TGTGCCAGCCATAGCGTGCGACAAGAGACCCAGTACTTC.

This clonotype came up many times. The rearrangement links TRBV30 to TRBJ2-5, with a weak D call TRBD2 (6 bases). The CDR3 extends over 12 amino acids. CDR1 is GTSNPN and CDR2 is SVGIG in the germline V gene (reference sequence). V shed 4 bases and J shed 5 bases, with 11 bases lying between them. The CDR3 DNA reads as TGTGCCTGGAAGTCGGGAGTGGAGACCCAGTACTTC. It yields the protein CAWKSGVETQYF.

The sample holds a few counts of this clonotype. The rearrangement links TRBV2 to TRBJ1-5; D gene unclear. The germline V and J ends were trimmed by 6 bases and 6 bases, with 12 bases remaining between them. The CDR3 spans 13 residues. The germline V gene has CDR1 SNHLY and CDR2 FYNNEI. CDR3 in amino acids: CASRFSNRQPQHF. The CDR3 bases are TGTGCCAGCAGGTTCTCAAATCGTCAGCCCCAGCATTTT.

The rearrangement uses TRBV20-1 and TRBJ2-7, with TRBD2 identical over 9 bases. Germline CDR1 DFQATT, CDR2 SNEGSKA (reference sequence). The length of the CDR3 is 15 residues. The V segment lost 2 bases and the J segment 0 bases; nucleotides outside the gene matches: 5. CDR3 bases: TGCAGTGCTAGACTTTTAGCGGGAGCCTCCTACGAGCAGTACTTC. Translated: CSARLLAGASYEQYF.

This chain uses TRBV6-2 or TRBV6-3 with TRBJ2-1; D is ambiguous. Trimming left V 3 bases short and J 0 bases short, with 6 bases between. Per germline, CDR1 MNHEY and CDR2 SVGEGT. The CDR3 sequence is 14 residues long. The CDR3 DNA reads TGTGCCAGCAGTTATGCATTCTCCTACAATGAGCAGTTCTTC. It translates to CASSYAFSYNEQFF.

The V call is TRBV4-1, the J call TRBJ2-7; D may be TRBD1 (7 bases). Germline lookup yields CDR1 MGHRA and CDR2 YSYEKL. Trimming pared 1 base from V and 4 bases from J, leaving 20 bases between. The length of the CDR3 is 17 residues. The CDR3 DNA reads TGCGCCAGCAGCCAAGCCCTTCCGACAGGGAGGCAATACGAGCAGTACTTC. Protein sequence: CASSQALPTGRQYEQYF.

The CDR3 spells CASHSGRAYEQYF. The CDR3, as DNA: TGTGCCAGCCATAGCGGGAGGGCCTACGAGCAGTACTTC. This chain joins TRBV18 and TRBJ2-7, with 11 bases fitting TRBD2. The CDR3 spans 13 residues. Looked up from germline, CDR1 is KGHSH and CDR2 is LQKENI. Trimming cost V 8 bases and J 2 bases; bases outside gene matches: 2.

This clonotype was counted ten times or more. This rearrangement joins TRBV27 to TRBJ2-7, with D tentatively TRBD1 (5 bases). Per the germline V gene, CDR1 is MNHEY and CDR2 is SMNVEV (reference sequence). The CDR3 is 17 residues long. V was shortened by 0 bases and J by 2 bases, with 17 bases between the two germline ends. The DNA for the CDR3 is TGTGCCAGCAGTTTATCCCCCCACAGGTACCTAACCTACGAGCAGTACTTC. Encoded protein: CASSLSPHRYLTYEQYF.